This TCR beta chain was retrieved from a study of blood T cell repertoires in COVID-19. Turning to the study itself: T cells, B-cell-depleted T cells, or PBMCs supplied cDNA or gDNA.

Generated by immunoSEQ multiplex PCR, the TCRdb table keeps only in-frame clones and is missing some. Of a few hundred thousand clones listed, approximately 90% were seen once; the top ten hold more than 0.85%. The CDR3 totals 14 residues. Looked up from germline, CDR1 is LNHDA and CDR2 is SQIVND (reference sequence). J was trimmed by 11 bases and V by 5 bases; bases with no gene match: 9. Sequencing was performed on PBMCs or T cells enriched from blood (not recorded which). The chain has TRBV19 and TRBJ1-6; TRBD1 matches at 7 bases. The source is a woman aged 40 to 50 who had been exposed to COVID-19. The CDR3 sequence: CASSPSTGLPPLHF. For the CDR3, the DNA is TGTGCCAGTAGTCCCTCGACAGGGTTGCCACCCCTCCACTTT.